Below are 12 T cell receptor beta chains sequenced from a single sample in a study of Graves' ophthalmopathy and Graves' hyperthyroidism. TCR beta CDR3 regions were amplified from RNA transcripts. RT-PCR was first run with HTBI primers, then multiplex PCR in a second round. From the multiplex PCR reads, TCRdb called clonotypes with MiXCR, one entry per CDR3 protein. The data hold around 1,000,000 distinct CDR3 sequences, with 36% observed a single time. What was sequenced was peripheral blood or thyroid tissue (not recorded which). The receptors were gathered from an adult man with Graves' hyperthyroidism.

About this clonotype itself: A read error may be the cause here, since a much bigger clone is one base away. The CDR3 end shows no conserved phenylalanine or tryptophan, and so a read error is likely. DNA of the CDR3: TGTGCCAGCACCATAGCTTGGGTCACTGAAGCTTTCTCT. Its protein product is CASTIAWVTEAFS. The rearrangement links TRBV5-5 to TRBJ1-1; D unresolved. This CDR3 spans 13 amino acids. Trimming removed 6 bases from V and 4 bases from J, with 13 bases in between. Per the germline V gene, CDR1 is SGHKS and CDR2 is YYEKEE (reference sequence).

In this sample, this clonotype turned up many times. The J gene is TRBJ2-5, the V gene TRBV29-1; D unresolved. Looked up from germline, CDR1 is SQVTM and CDR2 is ANQGSEA. The germline V and J ends were trimmed by 5 bases and 5 bases, with 18 bases remaining between them. The CDR3 spans 14 residues. The CDR3 loop reads CSVTAGRAFETQYF. CDR3 DNA sequence: TGCAGCGTTACAGCCGGACGGGCCTTCGAGACCCAGTACTTC.

The sample holds a few counts of this clonotype. The chain uses TRBV20-1 and TRBJ1-2; D uncertain. This CDR3 is 12 amino acids long. Trimming pared 6 bases from V and 4 bases from J, leaving 12 bases between. Germline CDR1 is DFQATT and CDR2 is SNEGSKA (reference sequence). CDR3 nucleotides: TGCAGTGCCCCGAGTGGGGTCTATGGCTACACCTTC. Protein sequence: CSAPSGVYGYTF.

The J gene is TRBJ1-3, the V gene TRBV15; perhaps TRBD1 as D (5 bases). The germline V and J ends were trimmed by 9 bases and 7 bases, with 10 bases remaining between them. CDR1 is LNHNV and CDR2 is YYDKDF in the germline V gene (reference sequence). The CDR3 is 11 amino acids. The CDR3, as DNA: TGTGCCACAAGGGACGGGAACACCATATATTTT. It translates to CATRDGNTIYF.

This clonotype has more than one count but fewer than ten. The chain carries TRBV12-3 or TRBV12-4 and TRBJ2-2; the D is unclear. The CDR3 spans 9 residues. Trimming took off 6 bases at V and 8 bases at J, with 1 base between the two ends. In nucleotides, the CDR3 is TGTGCCAGCAGGGGGGAGCTGTTTTTT. Protein sequence: CASRGELFF.

This clonotype was seen at least ten times. CDR3: CSVVGTGQNQPQHF. As DNA, the CDR3 is TGCAGCGTTGTGGGGACAGGCCAAAATCAGCCCCAGCATTTT. The chain recombines TRBV29-1 with TRBJ1-5; 8 bases line up with TRBD1. The CDR3 spans 14 residues. CDR1 and CDR2 from the germline V gene are SQVTM and ANQGSEA. V lost 4 bases to trimming and J lost 4 bases; unmatched junction nucleotides: 6.

This clonotype was seen only a few times. Relative to the germline gene, one junction end is altered; a read error may explain this. V usage is TRBV5-1 and J usage is TRBJ2-5; the D gene is possibly TRBD2 (5 bases). Per the germline V gene, CDR1 is SGHRS and CDR2 is YFSETQ. This CDR3 region has 13 residues. CDR3 region: CASNPDSQGTQYF. The DNA of the CDR3 is TGCGCCAGCAACCCGGACTCTCAAGGGACCCAGTACTTC.

This clonotype was counted only a few times. CDR3 DNA: TGTGCCAGCAGTACCAGCGATCGGACAGGCTCAACTAATGAAAAACTGTTTTTT. Its translation is CASSTSDRTGSTNEKLFF. The chain links TRBV12-3 or TRBV12-4 to TRBJ1-4; 7 bases fit TRBD1. J lost 0 bases, V lost 5 bases, and 12 bases had no gene match. The CDR3 has 18 residues.

This clonotype was seen at least ten times. V gene TRBV2 combines with J gene TRBJ1-5; unclear D gene. The CDR3 runs 14 residues. V lost 6 bases to trimming and J lost 3 bases, with 12 bases between them. CDR1 is SNHLY, CDR2 FYNNEI, per germline. The chain's CDR3 is CASRAARYNQPQHF. The DNA of the CDR3 is TGTGCCAGCAGGGCGGCCCGGTACAATCAGCCCCAGCATTTT. Complete variable domain (other parts from reference TRBV2 and TRBJ1-5): EPEVTQTPSHQVTQMGQEVILRCVPISNHLYFYWYRQILGQKVEFLVSFYNNEISEKSEIFDDQFSVERPDGSNFTLKIRSTKLEDSAMYFCASRAARYNQPQHFGDGTRLSIL.

Remarks on this clonotype: A read error may explain this, as a much larger clone is one base away. The chain combines TRBV19 with TRBJ1-5; tentatively, D is TRBD1 (5 bases). Trimming removed 5 bases from V and 5 bases from J, with 10 bases in between. The CDR3 extends over 13 amino acids. Germline assignment: CDR1 LNHDA and CDR2 SQIVND (reference sequence). This chain's CDR3 is CASSWGRDQPQHF. CDR3 bases: TGTGCCAGTAGTTGGGGCCGGGATCAGCCCCAGCATTTT.

This clonotype was observed a few times. This may come from a read error, since a much larger clone is one base off. The chain links TRBV24-1 to TRBJ2-7; 9 nucleotides align to TRBD1. With 12 bases clipped from V and 6 bases from J, the junction kept 8 bases outside the gene matches. Per the germline V gene, CDR1 is KGHDR and CDR2 is SFDVKD. CDR3 size: 12 residues. The CDR3: CAFWDRVSEQYF. The CDR3 region has the DNA TGTGCCTTCTGGGACAGGGTTTCCGAGCAGTACTTC.

This clonotype has only a few counts. The chain has TRBV24-1 and TRBJ1-5, with no clear D. The end of the DNA is better explained by TRBJ2-3, so the J call may be wrong. Germline V lookup: CDR1 KGHDR, CDR2 SFDVKD. This CDR3 has 11 amino acids. The CDR3, as DNA: TGTGCCACCAGGGGCCTGTTTGGGCAGTATTTT. This encodes CATRGLFGQYF.